Listed below are T cell receptor beta chains from one sample, sequenced in a study of blood T cell repertoires in COVID-19. This table comes from immunoSEQ multiplex PCR, and its TCRdb copy is limited to in-frame clones, with some not included. In the table there are fewer than 250,000 clones, 80% of which are singletons. The source material was peripheral blood. The receptors were gathered from a man aged 55 to 69 with acute or convalescent COVID-19. CDR3s include the opening cysteine and the closing phenylalanine or tryptophan. Fields, in order: J gene, clone size, CDR3 length, D gene, V gene, CDR3 protein, CDR3 DNA. The D gene is left open where the match is weak. Expanded clones get a size class; other rows say once, few or many, or leave the size out.

J: TRBJ1-1
size: once
length: 15
D: .
V: TRBV3-1/TRBV3-2
CDR3: CASRGIGQPTNEAFF
DNA: TGTGCCAGCAGAGGAATAGGACAGCCCACAAATGAAGCTTTCTTT

J: TRBJ1-1
size: .
length: 15
D: .
V: TRBV4-1
CDR3: CASSQKTRVSTEAFF
DNA: TGCGCCAGCAGCCAAAAAACCAGGGTGAGCACTGAAGCTTTCTTT

J: TRBJ2-2
size: .
length: 17
D: TRBD2
V: TRBV2
CDR3: CASSLISGGLNTGELFF
DNA: TGTGCCAGCAGCCTTATTAGCGGGGGGCTAAACACCGGGGAGCTGTTTTTT

J: TRBJ2-3
size: once
length: 15
D: TRBD2
V: TRBV19
CDR3: CASSIASGSIDTQYF
DNA: TGTGCCAGTAGTATAGCGAGCGGGAGTATAGATACGCAGTATTTT

J: TRBJ1-4
size: .
length: 16
D: TRBD1
V: TRBV18
CDR3: CASSPRTGDINEKLFF
DNA: TGTGCCAGCTCACCAAGGACAGGGGATATAAATGAAAAACTGTTTTTT

J: TRBJ1-5
size: .
length: 15
D: TRBD1
V: TRBV19
CDR3: CASKNRDRVNQPQHF
DNA: TGTGCCAGTAAAAACCGGGACAGGGTCAATCAGCCCCAGCATTTT

J: TRBJ1-4
size: once
length: 16
D: TRBD1
V: TRBV18
CDR3: CASSHGQGRANEKLFF
DNA: TGTGCCAGCTCTCACGGACAGGGGAGGGCTAATGAAAAACTGTTTTTT

J: TRBJ2-1
size: once
length: 16
D: .
V: TRBV11-2
CDR3: CASSLGPRLTHNEQFF
DNA: TGTGCCAGCAGCTTAGGTCCGAGACTAACACACAATGAGCAGTTCTTC

J: TRBJ2-2
size: .
length: 15
D: TRBD1
V: TRBV3-1/TRBV3-2
CDR3: CASSQDRGQTGELFF
DNA: TGTGCCAGCAGCCAAGACAGGGGGCAAACCGGGGAGCTGTTTTTT

J: TRBJ1-2
size: .
length: 16
D: .
V: TRBV14
CDR3: CASSQDRGGRNYGYTF
DNA: TGTGCCAGCAGCCAAGATAGGGGGGGGCGCAACTATGGCTACACCTTC

J: TRBJ1-2
size: .
length: 15
D: TRBD1
V: TRBV11-2
CDR3: CASRPTGTGSYGYTF
DNA: TGTGCCAGCAGACCAACCGGGACAGGGTCCTATGGCTACACCTTC

J: TRBJ1-6
size: .
length: 16
D: .
V: TRBV4-1
CDR3: CASSQDRAGTSSPLHF
DNA: TGCGCCAGCAGCCAAGACCGTGCAGGGACAAGCTCACCCCTCCACTTT

J: TRBJ2-7
size: .
length: 14
D: .
V: TRBV7-2
CDR3: CASSHTSGAGEQYF
DNA: TGTGCCAGCAGCCACACTTCAGGGGCGGGTGAGCAGTACTTC

J: TRBJ2-1
size: .
length: 12
D: .
V: TRBV6-6
CDR3: CASSYVAEEQFF
DNA: TGTGCCAGCAGTTATGTCGCAGAAGAGCAGTTCTTC

J: TRBJ1-4
size: .
length: 14
D: .
V: TRBV7-8
CDR3: CASSRGGNYEKLFF
DNA: TGTGCCAGCAGCCGGGGAGGGAACTATGAAAAACTGTTTTTT

J: TRBJ1-2
size: .
length: 12
D: .
V: TRBV12-3/TRBV12-4
CDR3: CASQQGSYGYTF
DNA: TGTGCCAGCCAACAGGGCTCCTATGGCTACACCTTC

J: TRBJ2-5
size: .
length: 14
D: .
V: TRBV5-4
CDR3: CASSLVGGQETQYF
DNA: TGTGCCAGCAGCTTAGTAGGAGGACAAGAGACCCAGTACTTC

J: TRBJ2-3
size: .
length: 13
D: .
V: TRBV13
CDR3: CASSLGSGDTQYF
DNA: TGTGCCAGCAGCTTAGGCAGCGGAGATACGCAGTATTTT

J: TRBJ2-3
size: .
length: 16
D: TRBD2
V: TRBV19
CDR3: CASSPEAGGPSDTQYF
DNA: TGTGCCAGTAGTCCAGAAGCGGGAGGGCCCTCAGATACGCAGTATTTT

J: TRBJ2-1
size: .
length: 15
D: .
V: TRBV5-6
CDR3: CASSPYGSSYNEQFF
DNA: TGTGCCAGCAGCCCCTACGGTAGCTCCTACAATGAGCAGTTCTTC

J: TRBJ2-1
size: .
length: 16
D: TRBD2
V: TRBV11-3
CDR3: CASSFNTGTSTNEQFF
DNA: TGTGCCAGCAGCTTTAATACCGGGACTAGCACCAATGAGCAGTTCTTC

J: TRBJ2-1
size: .
length: 16
D: .
V: TRBV2
CDR3: CASSEGVLEAYNEQFF
DNA: TGTGCCAGCAGTGAGGGAGTCCTGGAAGCGTACAATGAGCAGTTCTTC